What follows describes a single T cell receptor (beta chain). The assay was immunoSEQ multiplex PCR, and TCRdb's table has in-frame clones only and misses some. This table holds 35,000 to 45,000 clones, about 79% found once. These data are taken from a study of OX40 agonist ivuxolimab in advanced cancers. Germline values: CDR1 MNHNS, CDR2 SASEGT. The CDR3 is 16 amino acids. Germline trimming cut 3 bases from V and 3 bases from J; bases unmatched to any gene: 9. This sequence joins TRBV6-1 and TRBJ2-7; 9 nucleotides match TRBD1. The source of this sequence is an adult with an advanced solid tumor such as melanoma, head and neck, liver or kidney cancer. Sample: CD4+ or CD8+ T cells sorted from blood, taken in a trial of the OX40 agonist ivuxolimab. The CDR3: CASSDTGGRYYYEQYF. The DNA for the CDR3 is TGTGCCAGCAGTGACACAGGGGGCCGATATTACTACGAGCAGTACTTC.